A selection of T cell receptor beta chains follows, all from one sample in a study of blood T cell repertoires in COVID-19. The method was immunoSEQ multiplex PCR; TCRdb's version includes in-frame clones alone and lacks a portion of them. The sample contains 110,000 or so clones, 65% to 90% of which appear only once. Sample: peripheral blood. The receptors come from an elderly man with acute or convalescent COVID-19. CDR3s include the opening cysteine and the closing phenylalanine or tryptophan. The D gene is left open where the match is weak. Clone size is given for some rows only: seen once, a few or many times, or a class if the clone is expanded.

. . TRBJ1-5 TRBV15 CATSRAGYNQPQHF TGTGCCACCAGCAGAGCAGGTTACAATCAGCCCCAGCATTTT
. . TRBJ2-5 TRBV29-1 CSVPSAAEQETQYF TGCAGCGTTCCATCAGCGGCGGAACAAGAGACCCAGTACTTC
once . TRBJ1-1 TRBV27 CASSSNLMNTEAFF TGTGCCAGCAGTTCTAATTTAATGAACACTGAAGCTTTCTTT
. . TRBJ1-2 TRBV4-3 CASSQPDRDNGYTF TGCGCCAGCAGCCAGCCCGACCGGGATAATGGCTACACCTTC
. TRBD1 TRBJ1-1 TRBV29-1 CSVRTGGVTEAFF TGCAGCGTTCGAACAGGGGGGGTCACTGAAGCTTTCTTT
few . TRBJ1-2 TRBV24-1 CATSDASAGNYGYTF TGTGCCACCAGTGACGCCTCCGCAGGCAACTATGGCTACACCTTC
. TRBD1 TRBJ2-5 TRBV29-1 CSVERQGRRETQYF TGCAGCGTTGAAAGACAGGGAAGGCGGGAGACCCAGTACTTC
. TRBD2 TRBJ2-7 TRBV5-1 CASSLASGRSYEQYF TGCGCCAGCAGCTTGGCTAGCGGTCGGTCCTACGAGCAGTACTTC
. . TRBJ1-2 TRBV6-1 CASSEGADSYGYTF TGTGCCAGCAGTGAAGGGGCGGACAGCTATGGCTACACCTTC
. TRBD2 TRBJ2-1 TRBV5-1 CASSFLAGVNNEQFF TGCGCCAGCAGCTTCTTAGCGGGAGTCAACAATGAGCAGTTCTTC
once TRBD2 TRBJ2-5 TRBV5-1 CASSLLAGGAEETQYF TGCGCCAGCAGCTTGTTAGCGGGAGGAGCCGAAGAGACCCAGTACTTC
. . TRBJ2-3 TRBV11-2 CASSPFETDTQYF TGTGCCAGTAGTCCCTTCGAGACAGATACGCAGTATTTT
few TRBD1 TRBJ1-3 TRBV7-2 CASSFSGGAGNTIYF TGTGCCAGCAGCTTCTCAGGGGGCGCAGGAAACACCATATATTTT
. . TRBJ2-3 TRBV24-1 CATSDFRGAGKAGEKYF TGTGCCACCAGTGATTTCAGGGGAGCGGGAAAGGCGGGAGAGAAGTATTTT
. . TRBJ2-7 TRBV5-6 CASSPGQRGGDEQYF TGTGCCAGCAGCCCAGGACAGCGGGGAGGGGACGAGCAGTACTTC
. . TRBJ2-3 TRBV27 CASSLDRVDTQYF TGTGCCAGCAGTTTAGACAGAGTGGATACGCAGTATTTT
. . TRBJ1-1 TRBV28 CASSFPSPGGNTEAFF TGTGCCAGCAGTTTCCCGTCCCCGGGGGGGAACACTGAAGCTTTCTTT